This T cell receptor (beta chain) was sequenced in a study of shared T cell receptors in the human thymus. The data were produced by immunoSEQ multiplex PCR, yet TCRdb's version contains in-frame clones alone and is incomplete. The repertoire holds approximately 68,000 clones, nearly 95% seen once, with approximately 0.03% in the top ten. Per the germline V gene, CDR1 is MNHNY and CDR2 is SVGAGI (reference sequence). Trimming cost V 0 bases and J 6 bases, with 8 bases left between them. The CDR3 has 14 amino acids. Sequenced material: thymocytes. This receptor was identified in a human donor. The rearrangement uses TRBV6-6 and TRBJ2-2; D ambiguous. The CDR3 DNA sequence: TGTGCCAGCAGTTACTCTCTTGGCTCCGGGGAGCTGTTTTTT. Translating gives CASSYSLGSGELFF.